This TCR beta chain was identified in a study of cytomegalovirus exposure and HLA in healthy donors. Overall study results and limits: What TCR beta sequences reportedly achieved was accurate prediction of HLA-A and HLA-B alleles in most subjects. In an earlier analysis, in some 540 donors, most V segments appeared productive either ~90% or ~30% of the time.

A remark on this clone: Its antigen is still unknown.

The primer mix had 60 Vbeta and 13 Jbeta primers. Libraries were prepared by immunoSEQ multiplex PCR; TCRdb keeps only in-frame clonotypes and omits some of them. Among some 97,000 clones listed, around 82% were seen once. The CDR3 contains 14 residues. The germline V gene has CDR1 SGHDT and CDR2 YYEEEE. J gave up 6 bases and V 4 bases, and 5 bases lay outside the gene matches. V gene TRBV5-6 combines with J gene TRBJ2-7; 12 bases map to TRBD2. Sequencing was performed on PBMCs. The sequence was collected from a woman aged 45-65 years in good health and CMV-seropositive. The chain's CDR3 is CASSTSGGHREQYF. The CDR3, as DNA: TGTGCCAGCAGCACTAGCGGGGGGCACCGCGAGCAGTACTTC. Complete variable domain (other parts from reference TRBV5-6 and TRBJ2-7): DAGVTQSPTHLIKTRGQQVTLRCSPKSGHDTVSWYQQALGQGPQFIFQYYEEEERQRGNFPDRFSGHQFPNYSSELNVNALLLGDSALYLCASSTSGGHREQYFGPGTRLTVT.